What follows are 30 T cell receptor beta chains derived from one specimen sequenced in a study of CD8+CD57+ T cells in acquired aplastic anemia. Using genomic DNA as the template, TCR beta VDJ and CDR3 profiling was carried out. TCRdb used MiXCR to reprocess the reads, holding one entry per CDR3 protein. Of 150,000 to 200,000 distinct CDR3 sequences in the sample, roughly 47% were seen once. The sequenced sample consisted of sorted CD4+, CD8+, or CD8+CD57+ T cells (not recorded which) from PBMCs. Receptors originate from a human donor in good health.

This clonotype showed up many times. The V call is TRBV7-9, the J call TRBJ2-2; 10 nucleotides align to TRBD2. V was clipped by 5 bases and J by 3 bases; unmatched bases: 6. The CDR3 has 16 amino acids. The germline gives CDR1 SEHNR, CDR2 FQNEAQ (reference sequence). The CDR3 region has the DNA TGTGCCAGCAGCCAAAGAGCGGGAGGGGACACCGGGGAGCTGTTTTTT. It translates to CASSQRAGGDTGELFF.

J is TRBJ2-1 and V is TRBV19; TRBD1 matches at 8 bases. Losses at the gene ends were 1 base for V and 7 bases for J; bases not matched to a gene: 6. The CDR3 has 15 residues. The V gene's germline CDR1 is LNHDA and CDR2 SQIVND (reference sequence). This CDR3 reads CASSIARGRSNEQFF. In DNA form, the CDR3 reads TGTGCCAGTAGTATAGCCAGGGGGCGATCGAATGAGCAGTTCTTC. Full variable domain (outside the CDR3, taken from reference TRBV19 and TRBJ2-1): DGGITQSPKYLFRKEGQNVTLSCEQNLNHDAMYWYRQDPGQGLRLIYYSQIVNDFQKGDIAEGYSVSREKKESFPLTVTSAQKNPTAFYLCASSIARGRSNEQFFGPGTRLTVL.

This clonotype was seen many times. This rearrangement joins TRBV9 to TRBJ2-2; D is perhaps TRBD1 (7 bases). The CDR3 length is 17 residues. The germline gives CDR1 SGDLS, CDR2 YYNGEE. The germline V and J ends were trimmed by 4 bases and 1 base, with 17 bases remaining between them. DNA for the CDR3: TGTGCCAGCAGCCCAGGGGGGCGGACGTGGAACACCGGGGAGCTGTTTTTT. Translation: CASSPGGRTWNTGELFF.

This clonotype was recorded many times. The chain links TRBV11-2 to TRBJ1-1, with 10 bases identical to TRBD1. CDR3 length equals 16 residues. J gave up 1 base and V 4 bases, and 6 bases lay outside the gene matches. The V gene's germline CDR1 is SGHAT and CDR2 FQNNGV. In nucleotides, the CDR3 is TGTGCCAGCAGCTGGACAGGGGGGACCGGGAACACTGAAGCTTTCTTT. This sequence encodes CASSWTGGTGNTEAFF.

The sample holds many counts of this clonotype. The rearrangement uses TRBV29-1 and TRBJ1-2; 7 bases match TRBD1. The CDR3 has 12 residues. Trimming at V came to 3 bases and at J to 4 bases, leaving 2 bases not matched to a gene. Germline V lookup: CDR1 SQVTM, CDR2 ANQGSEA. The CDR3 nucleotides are TGCAGCGTTGACTCAGGGGGCTATGGCTACACCTTC. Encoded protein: CSVDSGGYGYTF. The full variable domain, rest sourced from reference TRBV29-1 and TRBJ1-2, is SAVISQKPSRDICQRGTSLTIQCQVDSQVTMMFWYRQQPGQSLTLIATANQGSEATYESGFVIDKFPISRPNLTFSTLTVSNMSPEDSSIYLCSVDSGGYGYTFGSGTRLTVV.

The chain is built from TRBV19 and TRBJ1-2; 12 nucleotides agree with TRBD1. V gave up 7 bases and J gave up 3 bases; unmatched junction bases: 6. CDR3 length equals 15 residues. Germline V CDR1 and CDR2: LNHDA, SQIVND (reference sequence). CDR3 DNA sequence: TGTGCCAGTATGGGACAGGGGGCTGGCGACTATGGCTACACCTTC. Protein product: CASMGQGAGDYGYTF.

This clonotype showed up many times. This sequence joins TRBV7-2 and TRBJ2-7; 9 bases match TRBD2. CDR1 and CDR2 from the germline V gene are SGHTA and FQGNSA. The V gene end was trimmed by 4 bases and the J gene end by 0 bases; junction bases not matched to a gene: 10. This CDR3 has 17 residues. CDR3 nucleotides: TGTGCCAGCAGCTCAACTGGGGCGGGGGGGCGCTCCTACGAGCAGTACTTC. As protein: CASSSTGAGGRSYEQYF.

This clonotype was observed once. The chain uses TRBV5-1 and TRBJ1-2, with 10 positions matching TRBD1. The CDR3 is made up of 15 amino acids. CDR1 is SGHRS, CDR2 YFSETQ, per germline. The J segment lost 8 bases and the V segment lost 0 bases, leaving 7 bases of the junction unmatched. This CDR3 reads CASSLEGQGRLGYTF. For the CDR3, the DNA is TGCGCCAGCAGCTTGGAGGGACAGGGGAGGCTCGGCTACACCTTC.

DNA for the CDR3: TGTGCCAGCCAAAAGGGGGGCTTTAATGAAAAACTGTTTTTT. It encodes CASQKGGFNEKLFF. The chain is built from TRBV27 and TRBJ1-4, with TRBD1 as a possible D gene (6 bases). V dropped 8 bases and J dropped 4 bases, with 14 bases sitting between them. The CDR3 spans 14 residues. Germline V CDR1 and CDR2: MNHEY, SMNVEV (reference sequence).

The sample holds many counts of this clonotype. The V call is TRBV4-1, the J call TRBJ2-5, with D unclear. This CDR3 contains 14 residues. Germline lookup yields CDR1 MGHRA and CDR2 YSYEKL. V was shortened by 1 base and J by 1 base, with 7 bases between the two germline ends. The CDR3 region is CASSQGFSQETQYF. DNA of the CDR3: TGCGCCAGCAGCCAAGGGTTCAGCCAAGAGACCCAGTACTTC.

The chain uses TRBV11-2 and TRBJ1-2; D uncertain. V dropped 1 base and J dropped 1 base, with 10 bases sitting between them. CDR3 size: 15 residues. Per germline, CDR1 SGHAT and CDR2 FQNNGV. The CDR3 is CASSLVAGDNYGYTF. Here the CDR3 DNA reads TGTGCCAGCAGCTTAGTAGCAGGCGATAACTATGGCTACACCTTC.

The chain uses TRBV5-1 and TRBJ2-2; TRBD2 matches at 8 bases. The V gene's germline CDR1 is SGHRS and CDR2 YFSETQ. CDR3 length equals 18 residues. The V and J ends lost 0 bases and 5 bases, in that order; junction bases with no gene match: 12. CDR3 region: CASSLEGFGTRETGELFF. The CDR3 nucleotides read TGCGCCAGCAGCTTGGAGGGGTTTGGGACTAGGGAGACCGGGGAGCTGTTTTTT.

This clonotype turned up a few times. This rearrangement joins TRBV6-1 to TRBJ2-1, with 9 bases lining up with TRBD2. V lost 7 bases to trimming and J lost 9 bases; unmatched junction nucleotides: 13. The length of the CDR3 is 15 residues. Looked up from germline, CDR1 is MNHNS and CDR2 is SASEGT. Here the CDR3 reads CASTPGLAVLGEQFF. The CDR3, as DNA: TGTGCCAGCACTCCGGGACTAGCCGTCCTCGGTGAGCAGTTCTTC.

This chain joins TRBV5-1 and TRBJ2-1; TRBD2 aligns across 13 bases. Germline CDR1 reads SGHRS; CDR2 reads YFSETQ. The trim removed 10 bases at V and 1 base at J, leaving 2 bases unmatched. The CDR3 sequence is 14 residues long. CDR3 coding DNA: TGCGCCGCGACTAGCGGGAGGTCCTACAATGAGCAGTTCTTC. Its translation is CAATSGRSYNEQFF.

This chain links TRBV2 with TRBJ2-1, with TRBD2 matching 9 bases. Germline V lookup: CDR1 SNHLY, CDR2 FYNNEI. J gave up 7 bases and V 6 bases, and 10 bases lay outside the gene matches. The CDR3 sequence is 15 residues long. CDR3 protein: CASRFRGGEQNEQFF. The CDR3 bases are TGTGCCAGCAGGTTTCGCGGGGGGGAGCAAAATGAGCAGTTCTTC. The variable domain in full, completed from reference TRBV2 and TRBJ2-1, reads EPEVTQTPSHQVTQMGQEVILRCVPISNHLYFYWYRQILGQKVEFLVSFYNNEISEKSEIFDDQFSVERPDGSNFTLKIRSTKLEDSAMYFCASRFRGGEQNEQFFGPGTRLTVL.

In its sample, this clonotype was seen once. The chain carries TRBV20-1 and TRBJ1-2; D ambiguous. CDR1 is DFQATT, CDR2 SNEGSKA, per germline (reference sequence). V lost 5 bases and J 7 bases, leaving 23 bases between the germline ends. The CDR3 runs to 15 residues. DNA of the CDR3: TGCAGTGCTTCCCTGACTAGGACGGGGTTGGGTGGCTACACCTTC. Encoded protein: CSASLTRTGLGGYTF.

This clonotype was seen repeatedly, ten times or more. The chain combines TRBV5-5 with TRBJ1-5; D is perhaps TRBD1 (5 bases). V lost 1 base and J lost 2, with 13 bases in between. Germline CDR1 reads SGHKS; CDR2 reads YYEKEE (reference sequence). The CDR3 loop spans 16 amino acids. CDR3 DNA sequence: TGTGCCAGCAGCTTGCAGGGAGGTGCGGGCAATCAGCCCCAGCATTTT. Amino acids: CASSLQGGAGNQPQHF.

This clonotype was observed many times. CDR3 in DNA: TGCGCCAGCAGCTTGGAAGGAGGGAAGACCCAGTACTTC. It is translated as CASSLEGGKTQYF. J is TRBJ2-5 and V is TRBV5-1; D possibly corresponds to TRBD2 (6 bases). This CDR3 has 13 amino acids. Per the germline V gene, CDR1 is SGHRS and CDR2 is YFSETQ. Deletions cut 0 bases from V and 6 bases from J, with 9 bases between. Variable domain in full (rest from reference TRBV5-1 and TRBJ2-5): KAGVTQTPRYLIKTRGQQVTLSCSPISGHRSVSWYQQTPGQGLQFLFEYFSETQRNKGNFPGRFSGRQFSNSRSEMNVSTLELGDSALYLCASSLEGGKTQYFGPGTRLLVL.

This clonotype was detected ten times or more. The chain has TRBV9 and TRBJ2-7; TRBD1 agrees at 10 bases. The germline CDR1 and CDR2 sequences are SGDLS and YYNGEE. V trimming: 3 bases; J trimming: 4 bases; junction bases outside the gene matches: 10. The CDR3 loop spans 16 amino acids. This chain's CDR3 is CASSARPGQGPYEQYF. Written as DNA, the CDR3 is TGTGCCAGCAGCGCCCGACCGGGACAGGGGCCGTACGAGCAGTACTTC.

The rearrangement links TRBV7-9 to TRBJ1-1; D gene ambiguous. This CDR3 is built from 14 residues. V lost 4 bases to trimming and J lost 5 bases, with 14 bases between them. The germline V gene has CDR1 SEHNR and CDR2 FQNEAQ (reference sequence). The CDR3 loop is CASSSNEGTTEAFF. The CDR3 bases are TGTGCCAGCAGCTCAAACGAAGGTACAACTGAAGCTTTCTTT.

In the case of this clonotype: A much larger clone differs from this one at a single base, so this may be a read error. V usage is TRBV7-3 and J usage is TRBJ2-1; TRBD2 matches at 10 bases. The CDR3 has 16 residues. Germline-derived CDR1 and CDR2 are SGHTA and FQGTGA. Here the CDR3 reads CASSLRSGGAKNGQFF. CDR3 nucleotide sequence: TGTGCCAGCAGCTTAAGGAGCGGGGGGGCCAAGAATGGGCAGTTCTTC.

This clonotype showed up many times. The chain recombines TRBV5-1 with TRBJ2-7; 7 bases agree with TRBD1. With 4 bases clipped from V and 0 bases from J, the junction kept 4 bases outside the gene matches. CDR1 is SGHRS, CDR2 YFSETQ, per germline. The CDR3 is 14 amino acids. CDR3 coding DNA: TGCGCCAGCAGCATGACAGGGCTCTCCTACGAGCAGTACTTC. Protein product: CASSMTGLSYEQYF.

The CDR3 loop reads CASRQGIYNEQFF. As DNA, the CDR3 is TGCGCCAGCAGACAGGGGATTTACAATGAGCAGTTCTTC. The V gene is TRBV10-1, the J gene TRBJ2-1; TRBD1 matches at 7 bases. Germline V gives CDR1 WNHNN, CDR2 SYGVQD (reference sequence). J gave up 4 bases and V 6 bases, and 3 bases lay outside the gene matches. This CDR3 has 13 residues.

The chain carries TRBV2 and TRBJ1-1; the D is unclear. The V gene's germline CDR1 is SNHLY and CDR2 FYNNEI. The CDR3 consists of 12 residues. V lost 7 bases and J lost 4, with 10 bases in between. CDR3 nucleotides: TGTGCCAGCATAGGGTCCATCACTGAAGCTTTCTTT. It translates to CASIGSITEAFF.

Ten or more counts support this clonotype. CDR3 protein: CASSVSPGTAGNTIYF. In DNA form, the CDR3 reads TGTGCCAGCAGCGTCAGCCCCGGGACGGCCGGAAACACCATATATTTT. The chain couples TRBV9 to TRBJ1-3; weak D call: TRBD1 (5 bases). V lost 2 bases and J lost 4, with 16 bases in between. Germline V gene lookup returns CDR1 SGDLS and CDR2 YYNGEE. CDR3 length: 16 amino acids.

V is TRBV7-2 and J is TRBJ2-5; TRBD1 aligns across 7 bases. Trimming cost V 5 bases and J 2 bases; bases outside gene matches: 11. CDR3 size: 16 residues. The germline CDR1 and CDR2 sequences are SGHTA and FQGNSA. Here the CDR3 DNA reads TGTGCCAGCAGCCGAACAGGGGATTCGCCACAAGAGACCCAGTACTTC. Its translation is CASSRTGDSPQETQYF.

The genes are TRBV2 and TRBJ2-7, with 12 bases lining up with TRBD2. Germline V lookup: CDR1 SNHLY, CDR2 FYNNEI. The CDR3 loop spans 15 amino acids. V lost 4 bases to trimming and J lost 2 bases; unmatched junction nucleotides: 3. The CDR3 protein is CASSGLAGGAYEQYF. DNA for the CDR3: TGTGCCAGCAGTGGGCTAGCGGGAGGGGCCTACGAGCAGTACTTC.

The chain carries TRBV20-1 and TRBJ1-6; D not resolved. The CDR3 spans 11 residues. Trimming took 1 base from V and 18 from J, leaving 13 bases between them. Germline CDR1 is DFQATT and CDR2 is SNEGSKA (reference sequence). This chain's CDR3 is CSARADPVSHF. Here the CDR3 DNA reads TGCAGTGCTAGAGCGGACCCTGTCTCCCACTTT.

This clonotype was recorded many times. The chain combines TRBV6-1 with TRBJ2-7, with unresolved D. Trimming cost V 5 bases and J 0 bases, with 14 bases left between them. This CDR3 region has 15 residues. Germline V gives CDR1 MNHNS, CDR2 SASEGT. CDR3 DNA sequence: TGTGCCAGCAGTCCCGACGGAGTTCTCTCCTACGAGCAGTACTTC. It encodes CASSPDGVLSYEQYF.

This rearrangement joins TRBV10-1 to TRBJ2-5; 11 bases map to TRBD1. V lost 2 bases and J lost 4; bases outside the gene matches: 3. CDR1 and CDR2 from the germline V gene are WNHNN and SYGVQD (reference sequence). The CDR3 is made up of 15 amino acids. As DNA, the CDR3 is TGCGCCAGCAGTGAGGGACAGGGGGCCTCAGAGACCCAGTACTTC. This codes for CASSEGQGASETQYF.